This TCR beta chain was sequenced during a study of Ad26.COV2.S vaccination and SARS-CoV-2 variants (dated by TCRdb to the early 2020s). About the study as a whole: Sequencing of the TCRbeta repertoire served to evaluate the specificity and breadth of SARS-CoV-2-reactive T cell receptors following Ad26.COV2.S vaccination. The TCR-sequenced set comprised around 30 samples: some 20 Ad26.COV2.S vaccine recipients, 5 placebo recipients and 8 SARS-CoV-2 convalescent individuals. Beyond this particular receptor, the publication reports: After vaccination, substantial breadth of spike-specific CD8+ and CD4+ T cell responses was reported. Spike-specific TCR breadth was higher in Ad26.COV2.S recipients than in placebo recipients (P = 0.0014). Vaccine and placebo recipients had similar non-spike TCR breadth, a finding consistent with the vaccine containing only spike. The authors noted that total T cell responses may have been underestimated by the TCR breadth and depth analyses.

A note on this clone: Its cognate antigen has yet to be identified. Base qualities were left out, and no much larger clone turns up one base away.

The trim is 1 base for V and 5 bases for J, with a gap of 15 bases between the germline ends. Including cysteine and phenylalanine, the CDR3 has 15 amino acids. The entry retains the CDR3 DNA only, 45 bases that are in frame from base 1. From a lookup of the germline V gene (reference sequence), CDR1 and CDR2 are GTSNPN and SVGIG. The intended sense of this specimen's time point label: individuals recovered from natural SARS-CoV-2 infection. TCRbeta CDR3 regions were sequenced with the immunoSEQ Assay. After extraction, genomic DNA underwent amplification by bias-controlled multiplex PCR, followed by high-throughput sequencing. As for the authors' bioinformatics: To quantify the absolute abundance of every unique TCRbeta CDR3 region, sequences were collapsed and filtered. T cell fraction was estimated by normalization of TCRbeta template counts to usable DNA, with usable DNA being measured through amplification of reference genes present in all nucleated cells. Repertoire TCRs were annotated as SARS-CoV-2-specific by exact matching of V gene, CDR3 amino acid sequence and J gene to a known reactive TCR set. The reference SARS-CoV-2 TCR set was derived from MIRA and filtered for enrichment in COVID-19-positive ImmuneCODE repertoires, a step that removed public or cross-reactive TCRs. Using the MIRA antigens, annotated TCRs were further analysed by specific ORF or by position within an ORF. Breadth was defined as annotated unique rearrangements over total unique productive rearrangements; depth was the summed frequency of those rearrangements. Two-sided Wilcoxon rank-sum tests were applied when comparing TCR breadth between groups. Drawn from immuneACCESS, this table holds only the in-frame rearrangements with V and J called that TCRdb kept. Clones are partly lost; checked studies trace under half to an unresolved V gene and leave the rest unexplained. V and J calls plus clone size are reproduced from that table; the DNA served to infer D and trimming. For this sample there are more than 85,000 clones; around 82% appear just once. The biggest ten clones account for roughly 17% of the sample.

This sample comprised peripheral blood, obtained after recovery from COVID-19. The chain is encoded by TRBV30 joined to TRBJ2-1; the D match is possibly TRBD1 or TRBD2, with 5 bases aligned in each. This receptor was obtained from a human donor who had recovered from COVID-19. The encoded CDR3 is CAWSGTRGGNNEQFF. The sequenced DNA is TGTGCCTGGAGTGGGACTCGTGGGGGAAACAATGAGCAGTTCTTC.